The clone carrying this T cell receptor beta chain was counted only a few times. Its antigen is currently unknown. Profiling relied on immunoSEQ multiplex PCR, and the TCRdb table lists in-frame clones only, not all of them. This sample has tens of thousands of clones; roughly 80% occur once, and the top ten carry 5.4%. The data were obtained in a study of T cell responses to AZD1222 COVID-19 vaccine. Study-wide background: Pooling of second doses given at about 4 or about 12 weeks was done. General observations from the study: Dominant CD4 TCR responses targeted spike regions 160-218 and 743-854. Repertoire sampling occurred only after the peak T cell response. Clonal diversity may have been underestimated, and the donors were mostly white British, with more females than males.

The sequence came from an adult in good health. The sequencing used peripheral blood, collected on day 0 of AZD1222 vaccination.

This chain's CDR3 is CASSLGFVGGRENEQYF. For the CDR3, the DNA is TGTGCCAGCAGCTTAGGTTTTGTCGGCGGCCGCGAAAACGAGCAGTACTTC. This sequence joins TRBV7-2 and TRBJ2-7, with unresolved D. The germline CDR1 and CDR2 sequences are SGHTA and FQGNSA. The CDR3 contains 17 residues. V was clipped by 1 base and J by 5 bases, with 21 bases between them.